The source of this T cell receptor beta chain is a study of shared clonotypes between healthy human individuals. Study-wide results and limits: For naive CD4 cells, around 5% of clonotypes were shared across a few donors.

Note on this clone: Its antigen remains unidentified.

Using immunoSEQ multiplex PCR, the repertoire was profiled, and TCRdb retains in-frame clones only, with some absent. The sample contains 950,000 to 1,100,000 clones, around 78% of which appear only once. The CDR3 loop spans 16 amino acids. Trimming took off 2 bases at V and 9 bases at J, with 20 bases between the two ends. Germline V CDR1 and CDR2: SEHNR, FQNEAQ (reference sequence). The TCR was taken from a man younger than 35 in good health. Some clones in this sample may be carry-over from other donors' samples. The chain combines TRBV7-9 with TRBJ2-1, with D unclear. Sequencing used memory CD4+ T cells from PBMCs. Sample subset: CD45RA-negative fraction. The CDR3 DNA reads TGTGCCAGCAGCTTATTTCGGACCGCCCTGGGCGTTGAGCAGTTCTTC. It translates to CASSLFRTALGVEQFF.